This is a list of T cell receptor beta chains from one sample in a study of CD8 T cells in Susac syndrome. TCRdb itself ran the immunoSEQ multiplex PCR reads through MiXCR, one entry per CDR3 protein. Of some 170,000 distinct CDR3 sequences listed, about 95% are singletons. Material for sequencing was CD4+ T cells from PBMCs. These receptors were collected from a human donor in good health. The CDR3 runs from the conserved cysteine through the conserved F or W. The D gene is left open where the match is weak. Clone size is stated in some rows and not others, as once, few, many or a class when expanded.

.	TRBV30	.	TRBJ2-7	CAWSAQGHEQYF	TGTGCCTGGAGTGCACAGGGCCACGAGCAGTACTTC
.	TRBV29-1	TRBD1	TRBJ1-4	CSVGERTGASEKLFF	TGCAGCGTTGGGGAGAGGACAGGGGCGTCTGAAAAACTGTTTTTT
.	TRBV6-5	TRBD1	TRBJ1-4	CASSSQDRGGEKLFF	TGTGCCAGCAGTTCTCAGGACAGGGGAGGTGAAAAACTGTTTTTT
.	TRBV7-2	.	TRBJ1-2	CASSPSRQTSNYGYTF	TGTGCCAGCAGCCCTAGTAGGCAGACTTCCAACTATGGCTACACCTTC
.	TRBV20-1	.	TRBJ2-1	CSARVRGNSYNEQFF	TGCAGTGCTAGGGTGCGGGGAAACTCCTACAATGAGCAGTTCTTC
.	TRBV27	.	TRBJ2-2	CASRLRGLGGGELFF	TGTGCCAGCAGGCTCCGGGGATTGGGCGGCGGGGAGCTGTTTTTT
.	TRBV20-1	.	TRBJ2-1	CSASRGDEQFF	TGCAGTGCTAGTCGTGGGGATGAGCAGTTCTTC
.	TRBV27	TRBD2	TRBJ2-1	CASSLGTSNINEQFF	TGTGCCAGCAGTTTAGGGACTAGCAATATCAATGAGCAGTTCTTC
.	TRBV5-1	.	TRBJ1-1	CASSFGTTEGEAFF	TGCGCCAGCAGCTTCGGGACAACCGAGGGTGAAGCTTTCTTT
.	TRBV28	.	TRBJ1-2	CASSDTFNYGYTF	TGTGCCAGCAGCGACACTTTCAACTATGGCTACACCTTC
.	TRBV2	.	TRBJ1-5	CASSLAGANNQPQHF	TGTGCCAGCAGCCTTGCAGGGGCGAACAATCAGCCCCAGCATTTT
.	TRBV18	.	TRBJ1-5	CASSPSPGNQPQHF	TGTGCCAGCTCACCCTCCCCAGGCAATCAGCCCCAGCATTTT
.	TRBV15	TRBD1	TRBJ1-4	CATSRDTGDRHEKLFF	TGTGCCACCAGCAGAGACACGGGGGACAGACATGAAAAACTGTTTTTT
.	TRBV25-1	.	TRBJ2-2	CASSDWSVNTGELFF	TGTGCCAGCAGTGATTGGTCGGTAAACACCGGGGAGCTGTTTTTT
.	TRBV7-6	TRBD2	TRBJ2-5	CASSLAGLAGGETQYF	TGTGCCAGCAGCTTAGCGGGGCTAGCGGGCGGCGAGACCCAGTACTTC
once	TRBV6-2/TRBV6-3	TRBD2	TRBJ2-1	CASSSRLAGVVEQFF	TGTGCCAGCAGTTCCCGACTAGCGGGAGTGGTTGAGCAGTTCTTC
.	TRBV20-1	TRBD1	TRBJ1-2	CGPSGTAYGYTF	TGCGGCCCGTCCGGGACAGCGTATGGCTACACCTTC
.	TRBV12-3/TRBV12-4	.	TRBJ2-4	CASSFVGMGNIQYF	TGTGCCAGCAGTTTTGTCGGCATGGGAAACATTCAGTACTTC
.	TRBV2	.	TRBJ1-2	CASSEGRYDGYTF	TGTGCCAGCAGTGAAGGGCGTTATGATGGCTACACCTTC
.	TRBV5-6	TRBD2	TRBJ2-3	CASSSGGLANTDTQYF	TGTGCCAGCAGCTCCGGAGGACTAGCGAACACAGATACGCAGTATTTT
.	TRBV23-1	.	TRBJ1-1	CAGKFGWDAEAFF	TGCGCCGGTAAATTTGGGTGGGACGCTGAAGCTTTCTTT
once	TRBV24-1	.	TRBJ2-5	CATSGPLWETQYF	TGTGCCACCAGTGGACCTCTTTGGGAGACCCAGTACTTC